A selection of T cell receptor beta chains follows, all from one sample in a study of blood T cells in healthy people across ages. One entry per CDR3 protein, called by TCRdb with MiXCR from the 5' RACE reads. The sample shows approximately 600,000 distinct CDR3 sequences, roughly three fifths of them seen only once. The sequencing sample was made of blood. Receptors were obtained from a man aged 55 to 69 in good health. Each CDR3 is given with its conserved first and last residue. The order of the fields is V gene, J gene, CDR3 protein.

TRBV6-2/TRBV6-3,TRBJ2-5,CASSYSGGWQYF
TRBV12-5,TRBJ2-4,CASGLDRTGAKNIQYF
TRBV11-3,TRBJ2-1,CASSLDRGSEQFF
TRBV12-3/TRBV12-4,TRBJ2-3,CASSCRGRADTQYF
TRBV2,TRBJ2-4,CASGVGRAKNIQYF
TRBV7-2,TRBJ2-1,CASSLGPGGAYNEQFF
TRBV7-8,TRBJ2-2,CASSPTSGGPNTGELFF
TRBV15,TRBJ2-3,CATSSRRDTQYF
TRBV6-5,TRBJ1-1,CASSYLGADTEAFF
TRBV20-1,TRBJ2-3,CSARALPSGGTDTQYF
TRBV27,TRBJ2-1,CASTPRGLPSHNEQFF
TRBV11-2,-,CASSLDLGGWETQYF
TRBV3-1,-,CASSPSGLNPETQYF
TRBV3-1,TRBJ2-7,CASSQGQAYSYEQYF
TRBV20-1,TRBJ2-3,CSARPDRGRPDTQYF
TRBV15,TRBJ2-5,CATSRDRQRQREGTQYF
TRBV6-5,TRBJ2-7,CASSYAGTSGGLTSYEQYF
TRBV5-6,TRBJ1-5,CASSSNGLGNQPQHF
TRBV7-9,TRBJ1-2,CASSLAVGRHGYTF
TRBV18,TRBJ2-1,CASSPPSGGSSYNEQFF